This entry lists 27 T cell receptor beta chains sequenced from one sample in a study of T cells in Graves' hyperthyroidism and ophthalmopathy. RNA transcripts gave rise to amplified TCR beta CDR3 regions. An initial round of RT-PCR targeting the TCR CDR3 relied on the HTBI primer set. TCRdb recomputed calls from the multiplex PCR reads with MiXCR, one row per CDR3 protein. There are some 570,000 distinct CDR3 sequences in the sample; approximately 15% occur only once, and roughly 7.7% lies in the top ten. Specimen: blood. The receptors shown here come from a woman aged 18-29 years with Graves' ophthalmopathy.

Concerning this clonotype: It may be a read error: a sequence one base away is much more abundant. This likely comes from a read error, as the CDR3 has no conserved phenylalanine or tryptophan at its end. The chain couples TRBV20-1 to TRBJ2-1; no firm D call. The V gene lost 5 bases and the J gene lost 0 bases, with 14 bases spanning the gap. Germline V gives CDR1 DFQATT, CDR2 SNEGSKA (reference sequence). The CDR3 extends over 15 amino acids. CDR3 sequence (DNA): TGCAGTGCTCAACATTCTATGAGCTCCTACAATGAGCAGTTCCTC. Its translation is CSAQHSMSSYNEQFL.

There are many counts of this clonotype. The gene calls are TRBV11-2 and TRBJ2-5; the D gene is possibly TRBD2 (5 bases). Germline values: CDR1 SGHAT, CDR2 FQNNGV. The CDR3 totals 18 residues. The V gene lost 7 bases and the J gene lost 0 bases, with 24 bases spanning the gap. CDR3 nucleotides: TGTGCCAGCAACCCAGTTGGGCGGGTGAGCCTTTACCAAGAGACCCAGTACTTC. Translating gives CASNPVGRVSLYQETQYF.

The CDR3 bases are TGTGCCAGTAGACTAGGGGGAGGGCCGTTAAACATTCAGTACTTC. Amino acid sequence: CASRLGGGPLNIQYF. The chain employs TRBV6-2 or TRBV6-3 and TRBJ2-4; a weak D match, TRBD2 (7 bases). The CDR3 is made up of 15 amino acids. The V gene lost 9 bases and the J gene lost 6 bases, with 21 bases spanning the gap. The germline V gene has CDR1 MNHEY and CDR2 SVGEGT.

The chain is built from TRBV6-4 and TRBJ1-2, with TRBD1 matching over 7 bases. V lost 6 bases, J lost 8 bases, and 18 bases stayed unmatched. The germline V gene has CDR1 MRHNA and CDR2 SNTAGT. The CDR3 runs to 16 residues. The CDR3 region has the DNA TGTGCCAGCAGCGAATCCTACAGGGGACCATTTCAAGGCTACACCTTC. Translation gives CASSESYRGPFQGYTF.

This clonotype was picked up many times. V gene TRBV28 combines with J gene TRBJ2-5, with D possibly being TRBD1 or TRBD2 (6 bases each). The CDR3 runs to 14 residues. V lost 8 bases and J lost 5, with 18 bases in between. Germline V gene lookup returns CDR1 MDHEN and CDR2 SYDVKM. The CDR3 DNA follows: TGTGCCAGCGCCCTGTGGGGGGCGGTTGAGACCCAGTACTTC. This gives the protein CASALWGAVETQYF.

A remark on this clonotype: It may be a read error: a sequence one base away is much more abundant. The chain employs TRBV7-9 and TRBJ2-7, with 8 bases aligning to TRBD1. The length of the CDR3 is 16 residues. With 5 bases clipped from V and 3 bases from J, the junction kept 12 bases outside the gene matches. Germline V gene lookup returns CDR1 SEHNR and CDR2 FQNEAQ (reference sequence). CDR3 bases: TGTGCCAGCAGCGCTGCCAACCCGACAGGGGACTACGAGCAGTACTTC. It yields the protein CASSAANPTGDYEQYF.

This clonotype has just a few counts. The chain has TRBV12-3 or TRBV12-4 and TRBJ2-2; D ambiguous. Trimming shortened V by 5 bases and J by 4 bases, and 11 bases separated the two germline ends. This CDR3 region has 14 residues. Written as DNA, the CDR3 is TGTGCCAGCAGTGTCGGGCCCCTCACCGGGGAGCTGTTTTTT. This translates into CASSVGPLTGELFF.

This clonotype was counted at least ten times. The V call is TRBV7-3, the J call TRBJ2-3, with 8 bases that match TRBD2. The CDR3 consists of 16 residues. Germline V gene lookup returns CDR1 SGHTA and CDR2 FQGTGA. The ends lost 1 base at V and 3 bases at J; junction bases unmatched: 6. The chain's CDR3 is CASSLNGGRTTDTQYF. As DNA, the CDR3 is TGTGCCAGCAGCTTAAATGGCGGGAGGACAACAGATACGCAGTATTTT.

There are many counts of this clonotype. CDR3 sequence reads: CASRFQTGRAVVTQYF. CDR3 bases: TGTGCCAGCAGATTCCAGACGGGGCGGGCGGTTGTTACGCAGTATTTT. The chain links TRBV2 to TRBJ2-3; D may correspond to TRBD1 or TRBD2 (5 bases each). Looked up from germline, CDR1 is SNHLY and CDR2 is FYNNEI. The length of the CDR3 is 16 residues. Deletions cut 6 bases from V and 8 bases from J, with 24 bases between.

The chain carries TRBV19 and TRBJ2-1; 7 positions match TRBD2. CDR3 length: 15 residues. Germline values: CDR1 LNHDA, CDR2 SQIVND (reference sequence). V shed 3 bases, J shed 4 bases, and the junction held 6 bases outside the gene matches. CDR3 sequence: CASSMSGGAYNEQFF. The CDR3 DNA follows: TGTGCCAGTAGTATGTCGGGGGGTGCGTACAATGAGCAGTTCTTC.

The chain links TRBV7-3 to TRBJ2-1; 10 bases fit TRBD2. CDR3 size: 15 residues. The junction had 8 bases not matched to a gene; V was cut back by 5 bases and J by 7 bases. The germline V gene has CDR1 SGHTA and CDR2 FQGTGA. In nucleotides, the CDR3 is TGTGCCAGCAGCCGAGCGGGAGGGTGGGGGAATGAGCAGTTCTTC. It specifies CASSRAGGWGNEQFF.

This rearrangement joins TRBV19 to TRBJ1-1; 8 nucleotides line up with TRBD1. In germline, CDR1 is LNHDA, CDR2 SQIVND (reference sequence). The V gene end was trimmed by 7 bases and the J gene end by 7 bases; junction bases not matched to a gene: 8. CDR3 length: 13 residues. CDR3 sequence reads: CASISLTGGEAFF. The CDR3 nucleotides read TGTGCCAGTATAAGTTTAACAGGGGGTGAAGCTTTCTTT.

This clonotype appeared many times. The chain employs TRBV18 and TRBJ2-7, with D hard to call. Deletions cut 3 bases from V and 3 bases from J, with 12 bases between. The length of the CDR3 is 14 residues. Germline V gene lookup returns CDR1 KGHSH and CDR2 LQKENI. The CDR3 coding sequence is TGTGCCAGCTCACCCACAAATACAGTCTACGAGCAGTACTTC. Translated, it gives CASSPTNTVYEQYF. The full variable domain, in which reference TRBV18 and TRBJ2-7 provide the parts outside the CDR3, is NAGVMQNPRHLVRRRGQEARLRCSPMKGHSHVYWYRQLPEEGLKFMVYLQKENIIDESGMPKERFSAEFPKEGPSILRIQQVVRGDSAAYFCASSPTNTVYEQYFGPGTRLTVT.

Note on this clonotype: The junction does not match germline at one end; this may be a read error. The V call is TRBV5-6, the J call TRBJ2-2; 9 bases are a match to TRBD2. CDR1 and CDR2 (germline): SGHDT, YYEEEE. This CDR3 is 18 amino acids long. The CDR3 nucleotides read TGTGCCAGCAGCTTGGGGGGACGGACTAGCGCGAACTCCGGGGAGCTGTTTTTT. Amino acid sequence: CASSLGGRTSANSGELFF.

Concerning this clonotype: A clone one base away is much larger, so this may be a read error. A read error is likely, as this CDR3 ends without the conserved phenylalanine or tryptophan. The chain couples TRBV11-2 to TRBJ2-7; no firm D call. V dropped 4 bases and J dropped 2 bases, with 15 bases sitting between them. From germline, CDR1 is SGHAT and CDR2 FQNNGV. CDR3 size: 15 residues. CDR3 nucleotide sequence: TGTGCCAGCAGCTCCCTACAGTGGACGCCCTACGAGCAGTACCTC. Amino acids: CASSSLQWTPYEQYL.

This clonotype was observed at least ten times. The gene calls are TRBV5-5 and TRBJ2-5; D unresolved. Germline loops: CDR1 SGHKS, CDR2 YYEKEE (reference sequence). V lost 0 bases and J 2 bases, leaving 11 bases between the germline ends. There are 15 residues in the CDR3. CDR3 loop: CASSLEAGTQETQYF. DNA for the CDR3: TGTGCCAGCAGCTTGGAGGCAGGCACTCAAGAGACCCAGTACTTC.

This clonotype appeared once. The chain joins TRBV6-1 to TRBJ2-7, with D possibly TRBD1 on 6 matching bases. The CDR3 spans 17 residues. Germline assignment: CDR1 MNHNS and CDR2 SASEGT. V was trimmed by 7 bases and J by 3 bases, leaving 25 bases between them. CDR3 residues: CASIPLRGSKTYYEQYF. As DNA, the CDR3 is TGTGCCAGCATCCCCCTTAGGGGGTCTAAAACCTACTACGAGCAGTACTTC.

In its sample, this clonotype was seen a few times. This sequence joins TRBV4-1 and TRBJ2-5; 8 bases line up with TRBD2. There are 18 residues in the CDR3. Germline V lookup: CDR1 MGHRA, CDR2 YSYEKL. J lost 4 bases, V lost 0 bases, and 13 bases had no gene match. CDR3: CASSQEGLAGRRPETQYF. The CDR3 DNA is TGCGCCAGCAGCCAAGAGGGGCTAGCGGGCCGAAGGCCAGAGACCCAGTACTTC.

The chain uses TRBV9 and TRBJ2-1; 8 bases are shared with TRBD1. Germline loops: CDR1 SGDLS, CDR2 YYNGEE. Trimming removed 0 bases from V and 3 bases from J; junction bases left unmatched: 2. The CDR3 extends over 15 amino acids. The chain's CDR3 is CASSVEGQDYNEQFF. CDR3 in DNA: TGTGCCAGCAGCGTAGAGGGACAGGACTACAATGAGCAGTTCTTC.

This chain's CDR3 is CASSEAIGWDYGYTF. In DNA form, the CDR3 reads TGTGCCAGCAGTGAAGCGATAGGGTGGGACTATGGCTACACCTTC. The chain joins TRBV6-1 to TRBJ1-2; D call uncertain. This CDR3 is 15 amino acids long. Germline V gene lookup returns CDR1 MNHNS and CDR2 SASEGT. Deletions cut 0 bases from V and 3 bases from J, with 11 bases between.

This clonotype was detected many times. An end of the junction differs from the germline gene, which may be a read error. This chain links TRBV6-2 or TRBV6-3 with TRBJ2-2; 8 bases are shared with TRBD1. The CDR3 sequence is 16 residues long. Germline V gene lookup returns CDR1 MNHEY and CDR2 SVGEGT. As DNA, the CDR3 is TGTGCCAGCAGTTACGGTCAGGGGGCGAAAACCGGGGAGCTGTTTTTT. Translated: CASSYGQGAKTGELFF.

The chain has TRBV4-1 and TRBJ2-2, with 7 positions matching TRBD1. V lost 0 bases and J lost 4; bases outside the gene matches: 5. Germline loops: CDR1 MGHRA, CDR2 YSYEKL. The CDR3 extends over 16 amino acids. CDR3 bases: TGCGCCAGCAGCCAAGAGCCCAGGGGGATCACCGGGGAGCTGTTTTTT. This sequence encodes CASSQEPRGITGELFF.

In its sample, this clonotype was seen a few times. DNA for the CDR3: TGTGCCAGCAGCCCCGTCCCCTCTGGGGCCAACGTCCTGACTTTC. It is translated as CASSPVPSGANVLTF. The rearrangement uses TRBV11-1 and TRBJ2-6; D remains unclear. Trimming took off 5 bases at V and 0 bases at J, with 8 bases between the two ends. Germline V gene lookup returns CDR1 SGHAT and CDR2 FQDESV (reference sequence). This CDR3 comprises 15 residues.

This clonotype showed up just a few times. The chain recombines TRBV5-1 with TRBJ2-7; D is unresolved. From germline, CDR1 is SGHRS and CDR2 YFSETQ. There are 14 residues in the CDR3. Trimming cost V 3 bases and J 3 bases, with 13 bases left between them. The CDR3 loop is CASSSRYGSYEQYF. In DNA, the CDR3 is TGCGCCAGCAGCTCGAGGTATGGTAGCTACGAGCAGTACTTC.

This clonotype has a count of ten or more. The gene calls are TRBV7-9 and TRBJ1-6, with 9 nucleotides matching TRBD1. J was trimmed by 7 bases and V by 5 bases; bases with no gene match: 6. CDR1 is SEHNR, CDR2 FQNEAQ, per germline (reference sequence). The CDR3 loop spans 15 amino acids. The CDR3 region is CASSLGDRANSPLHF. In DNA form, the CDR3 reads TGTGCCAGCAGCCTAGGGGACAGGGCCAATTCACCCCTCCACTTT.

The sample holds many counts of this clonotype. V and J are TRBV20-1 and TRBJ2-3; 8 nucleotides align to TRBD2. Germline loops: CDR1 DFQATT, CDR2 SNEGSKA (reference sequence). The V segment lost 6 bases and the J segment 5 bases; nucleotides outside the gene matches: 10. The CDR3 runs to 14 residues. CDR3: CSALLAGRGDTQYF. The CDR3, as DNA: TGCAGTGCCCTGCTAGCGGGCCGAGGAGATACGCAGTATTTT.

The sample holds many counts of this clonotype. The chain links TRBV20-1 to TRBJ2-1, with D perhaps TRBD2 (6 bases). Germline V gene lookup returns CDR1 DFQATT and CDR2 SNEGSKA (reference sequence). V lost 1 base, J lost 8 bases, and 12 bases lay in between. The CDR3 spans 13 residues. The CDR3 coding sequence is TGCAGTGCTAGAGGGAGGGCCTATTATGAGCAGTTCTTC. Amino acid sequence: CSARGRAYYEQFF.